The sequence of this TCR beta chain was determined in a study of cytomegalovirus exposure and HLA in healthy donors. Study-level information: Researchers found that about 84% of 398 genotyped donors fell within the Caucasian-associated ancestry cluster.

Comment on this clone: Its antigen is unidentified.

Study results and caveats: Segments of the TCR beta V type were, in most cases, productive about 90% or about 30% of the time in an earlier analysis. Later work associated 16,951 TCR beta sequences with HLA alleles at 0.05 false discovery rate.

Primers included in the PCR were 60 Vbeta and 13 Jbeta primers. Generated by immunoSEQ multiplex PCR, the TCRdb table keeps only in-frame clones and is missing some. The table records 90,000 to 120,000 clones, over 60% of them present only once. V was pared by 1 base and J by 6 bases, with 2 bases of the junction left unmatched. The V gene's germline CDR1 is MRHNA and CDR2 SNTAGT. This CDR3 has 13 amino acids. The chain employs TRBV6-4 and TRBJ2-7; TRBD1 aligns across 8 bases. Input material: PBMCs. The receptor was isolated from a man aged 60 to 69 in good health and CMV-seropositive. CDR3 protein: CASSDFTGGEQYF. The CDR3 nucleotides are TGTGCCAGCAGTGACTTCACAGGGGGCGAGCAGTACTTC.